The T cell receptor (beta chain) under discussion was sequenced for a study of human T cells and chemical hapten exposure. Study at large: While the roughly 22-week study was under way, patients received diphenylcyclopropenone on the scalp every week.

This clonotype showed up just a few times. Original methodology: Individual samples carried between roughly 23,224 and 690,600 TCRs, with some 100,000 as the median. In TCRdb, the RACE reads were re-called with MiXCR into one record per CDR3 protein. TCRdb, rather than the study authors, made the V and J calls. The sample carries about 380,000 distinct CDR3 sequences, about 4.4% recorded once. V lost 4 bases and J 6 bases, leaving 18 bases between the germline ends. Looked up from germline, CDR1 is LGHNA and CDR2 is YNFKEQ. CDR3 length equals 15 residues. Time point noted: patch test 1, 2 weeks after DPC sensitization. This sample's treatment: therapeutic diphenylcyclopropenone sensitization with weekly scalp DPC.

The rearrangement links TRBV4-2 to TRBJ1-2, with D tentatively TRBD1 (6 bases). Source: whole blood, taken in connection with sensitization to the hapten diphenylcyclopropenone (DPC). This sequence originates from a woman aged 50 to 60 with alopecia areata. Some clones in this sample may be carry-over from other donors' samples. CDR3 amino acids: CASSPEGGADNGYTF. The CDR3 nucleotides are TGTGCCAGCAGCCCCGAGGGGGGGGCGGACAATGGCTACACCTTC.